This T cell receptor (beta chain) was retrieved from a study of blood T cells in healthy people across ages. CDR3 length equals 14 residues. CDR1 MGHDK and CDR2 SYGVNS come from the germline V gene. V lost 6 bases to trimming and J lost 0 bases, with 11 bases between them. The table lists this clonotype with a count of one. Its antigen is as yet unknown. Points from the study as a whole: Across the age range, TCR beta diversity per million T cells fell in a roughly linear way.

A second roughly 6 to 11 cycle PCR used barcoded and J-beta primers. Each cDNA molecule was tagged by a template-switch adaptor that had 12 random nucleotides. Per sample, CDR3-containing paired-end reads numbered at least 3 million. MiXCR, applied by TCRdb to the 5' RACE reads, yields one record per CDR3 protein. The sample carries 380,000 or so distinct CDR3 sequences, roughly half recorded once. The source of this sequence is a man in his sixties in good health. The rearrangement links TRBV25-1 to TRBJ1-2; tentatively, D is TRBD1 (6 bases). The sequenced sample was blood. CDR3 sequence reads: CASRTGQTNYGYTF. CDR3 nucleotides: TGTGCCAGCAGGACGGGACAAACTAACTATGGCTACACCTTC.